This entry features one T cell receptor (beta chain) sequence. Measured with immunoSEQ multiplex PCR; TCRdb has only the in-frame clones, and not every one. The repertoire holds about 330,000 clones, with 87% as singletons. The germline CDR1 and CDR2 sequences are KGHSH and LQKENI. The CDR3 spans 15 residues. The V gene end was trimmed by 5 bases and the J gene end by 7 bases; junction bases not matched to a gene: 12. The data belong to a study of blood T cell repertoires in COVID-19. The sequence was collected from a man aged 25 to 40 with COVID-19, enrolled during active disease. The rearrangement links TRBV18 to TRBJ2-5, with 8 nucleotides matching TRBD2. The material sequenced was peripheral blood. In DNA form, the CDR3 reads TGTGCCAGCTCATTGTGGAAGACGGGACTAGGGACCCAGTACTTC. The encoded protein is CASSLWKTGLGTQYF. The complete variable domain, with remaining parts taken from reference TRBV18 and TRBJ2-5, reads NAGVMQNPRHLVRRRGQEARLRCSPMKGHSHVYWYRQLPEEGLKFMVYLQKENIIDESGMPKERFSAEFPKEGPSILRIQQVVRGDSAAYFCASSLWKTGLGTQYFGPGTRLLVL.